This is a list of T cell receptor beta chains from one sample in a study of CD8+ T cells in alopecia areata. Assay: immunoSEQ multiplex PCR; the TCRdb copy retains only in-frame clones and omits some. This repertoire shows hundreds of thousands of clones, about three fifths found once; its top ten account for more than 0.85%. The source was CD4+ T cells sorted from blood, collected at approximately week 52, from a patient treated with tofacitinib. The receptors were gathered from a human donor with alopecia areata. Each CDR3 is given with its conserved first and last residue. Fields, in order: D gene, clone size, J gene, V gene, CDR3 DNA, CDR3 protein. The D gene is left open where the match is weak. Size values are once, few and many counts, or a class for expanded clones, and some rows have none.

D gene: -
clone size: -
J gene: TRBJ2-5
V gene: TRBV7-7
CDR3 DNA: TGTGCTAGCAGCTACCAGGGGAGCGGCGAGACCCAGTACTTC
CDR3 protein: CASSYQGSGETQYF

D gene: -
clone size: -
J gene: TRBJ1-2
V gene: TRBV30
CDR3 DNA: TGTGCCTGGAGCCCCTTGAGCGGCTACACCTTC
CDR3 protein: CAWSPLSGYTF

D gene: -
clone size: few
J gene: TRBJ1-1
V gene: TRBV7-9
CDR3 DNA: TGTGCCAGCAGCTTAGGTCCGGGAGCGAACACTGAAGCTTTCTTT
CDR3 protein: CASSLGPGANTEAFF

D gene: -
clone size: -
J gene: TRBJ1-6
V gene: TRBV27
CDR3 DNA: TGTGCCAGCAGTCCGACCCCAGAGGGGAATAATTCACCCCTCCACTTT
CDR3 protein: CASSPTPEGNNSPLHF

D gene: -
clone size: -
J gene: TRBJ2-5
V gene: TRBV9
CDR3 DNA: TGTGCCAGCAGCGTAGATGCACAGGAGACCCAGTACTTC
CDR3 protein: CASSVDAQETQYF

D gene: -
clone size: -
J gene: TRBJ1-6
V gene: TRBV27
CDR3 DNA: TGTGCCAGCAGTTCCCCAGGGAGAAATTCACCCCTCCACTTT
CDR3 protein: CASSSPGRNSPLHF

D gene: -
clone size: -
J gene: TRBJ1-4
V gene: TRBV25-1
CDR3 DNA: TGTGCCAGCAGTGAACGGGGGGCCGGGAGAGAAAAACTGTTTTTT
CDR3 protein: CASSERGAGREKLFF

D gene: -
clone size: -
J gene: TRBJ1-6
V gene: TRBV5-1
CDR3 DNA: TGCGCCAGCAGCTTGGGGACAGATAATTCACCCCTCCACTTT
CDR3 protein: CASSLGTDNSPLHF

D gene: -
clone size: -
J gene: TRBJ2-2
V gene: TRBV7-3
CDR3 DNA: TGTGCCAGCAGCTTAAGCGGGGACACCGGGGAGCTGTTTTTT
CDR3 protein: CASSLSGDTGELFF

D gene: TRBD2
clone size: few
J gene: TRBJ2-3
V gene: TRBV7-9
CDR3 DNA: TGTGCCAGCAGCCCATACGGACTAGCGGGGATTGAAGATACGCAGTATTTT
CDR3 protein: CASSPYGLAGIEDTQYF

D gene: -
clone size: few
J gene: TRBJ1-1
V gene: TRBV10-3
CDR3 DNA: TGTGCCATCAAGCCGGCCGGGAACACTGAAGCTTTCTTT
CDR3 protein: CAIKPAGNTEAFF

D gene: TRBD2
clone size: -
J gene: TRBJ2-3
V gene: TRBV6-1
CDR3 DNA: TGTGCCAGCAGTGAAGGACTAGCGGGGCACGGCCGTGCAGATACGCAGTATTTT
CDR3 protein: CASSEGLAGHGRADTQYF

D gene: TRBD1
clone size: -
J gene: TRBJ1-6
V gene: TRBV6-1
CDR3 DNA: TGTGCCAGCAGGGACAGGGACTACCATAATTCACCCCTCCACTTT
CDR3 protein: CASRDRDYHNSPLHF

D gene: -
clone size: -
J gene: TRBJ2-3
V gene: TRBV5-1
CDR3 DNA: TGCGCCAGCAGCGCACAGGGCACAGATACGCAGTATTTT
CDR3 protein: CASSAQGTDTQYF

D gene: -
clone size: -
J gene: TRBJ2-2
V gene: TRBV9
CDR3 DNA: TGTGCCAGCAGCGTAGGGGACCTTAACGGGGAGCTGTTTTTT
CDR3 protein: CASSVGDLNGELFF

D gene: -
clone size: -
J gene: TRBJ2-5
V gene: TRBV30
CDR3 DNA: TGTGCCTGGAATAACGGAAACCAAGAGACCCAGTACTTC
CDR3 protein: CAWNNGNQETQYF

D gene: TRBD1
clone size: -
J gene: TRBJ2-1
V gene: TRBV18
CDR3 DNA: TGTGCCAGCTTGCGGGACAGGGAAGCCTACAATGAGCAGTTCTTC
CDR3 protein: CASLRDREAYNEQFF

D gene: -
clone size: few
J gene: TRBJ1-1
V gene: TRBV7-9
CDR3 DNA: TGTGCCAGCAGCCCCCAGCCCCGACAGAACACTGAAGCTTTCTTT
CDR3 protein: CASSPQPRQNTEAFF

D gene: TRBD1
clone size: -
J gene: TRBJ1-2
V gene: TRBV5-4
CDR3 DNA: TGTGCCAGCAGCTCACCGGACAGGTCGGACTATGGCTACACCTTC
CDR3 protein: CASSSPDRSDYGYTF

D gene: -
clone size: -
J gene: TRBJ2-7
V gene: TRBV29-1
CDR3 DNA: TGCAGCGCAAAAGCAGGGGTCTTCGCAAACGAGCAGTACTTC
CDR3 protein: CSAKAGVFANEQYF

D gene: -
clone size: -
J gene: TRBJ2-7
V gene: TRBV27
CDR3 DNA: TGTGCCAGCAGTTCCCGCTCCTACGAGCAGTACTTC
CDR3 protein: CASSSRSYEQYF

D gene: -
clone size: -
J gene: TRBJ2-7
V gene: TRBV19
CDR3 DNA: TGTGCCAGTAGTAACCACCTCCGGGGACCTAGTAACGAGCAGTACTTC
CDR3 protein: CASSNHLRGPSNEQYF

D gene: TRBD1
clone size: few
J gene: TRBJ2-7
V gene: TRBV5-1
CDR3 DNA: TGCGCCAGCAGCTGGACTCCCACAGGGGCCAGCTCCTACGAGCAGTACTTC
CDR3 protein: CASSWTPTGASSYEQYF

D gene: -
clone size: few
J gene: TRBJ1-4
V gene: TRBV6-5
CDR3 DNA: TGTGCCAGCTCCTACTCGTGGGGCACTAATGAAAAACTGTTTTTT
CDR3 protein: CASSYSWGTNEKLFF

D gene: -
clone size: -
J gene: TRBJ2-7
V gene: TRBV30
CDR3 DNA: TGTGCCTGGAGCCCAGAGGGCTACGAGCAGTACTTC
CDR3 protein: CAWSPEGYEQYF

D gene: -
clone size: -
J gene: TRBJ1-2
V gene: TRBV25-1
CDR3 DNA: TGTGCCGTTAGGGGTTCCTATGGCTACACCTTC
CDR3 protein: CAVRGSYGYTF

D gene: -
clone size: -
J gene: TRBJ2-7
V gene: TRBV19
CDR3 DNA: TGTGCCAGTAGTCACGGACGATACGAGCAGTACTTC
CDR3 protein: CASSHGRYEQYF

D gene: -
clone size: once
J gene: TRBJ2-5
V gene: TRBV5-4
CDR3 DNA: TGTGCCAGCAGTTCCTTCGGCGGGCGGGCCCAGTACTTC
CDR3 protein: CASSSFGGRAQYF

D gene: -
clone size: few
J gene: TRBJ2-2
V gene: TRBV29-1
CDR3 DNA: TGCAGCGTTGGCAGGGGTTCGAGCACCGGGGAGCTGTTTTTT
CDR3 protein: CSVGRGSSTGELFF

D gene: -
clone size: -
J gene: TRBJ2-2
V gene: TRBV10-3
CDR3 DNA: TGTGCCATCAGGGACTTTAACACCGGGGAGCTGTTTTTT
CDR3 protein: CAIRDFNTGELFF

D gene: -
clone size: -
J gene: TRBJ1-2
V gene: TRBV30
CDR3 DNA: TGTGCCTGGAAAAGGGGTACCTATGGCTACACCTTC
CDR3 protein: CAWKRGTYGYTF

D gene: -
clone size: -
J gene: TRBJ1-5
V gene: TRBV6-5
CDR3 DNA: TGTGCCAGCAGTCAGGCCCGGGATCAGCCCCAGCATTTT
CDR3 protein: CASSQARDQPQHF